Below, 26 T cell receptor beta chains from the same sample are listed, as sequenced in a study of Ad26.COV2.S vaccination and SARS-CoV-2 variants. Assay: immunoSEQ multiplex PCR; the TCRdb copy retains only in-frame clones and omits some. The data show around 380,000 clones, 88% seen once. The treatment denotes: about 20 received Ad26.COV2.S at low or high dose, single or two shots; a few received placebo; per-sample allocation not given. Sampling occurred on day 63 after the first vaccine or placebo injection. Specimen: peripheral blood, collected in a trial of Ad26.COV2.S vaccine versus placebo. The receptors were sampled from a person between 18 and 60 years old who received the Ad26.COV2.S COVID-19 vaccine or a placebo.

As regards this clone: Distinct nucleotide sequences in the sample also encode this CDR3. V and J are TRBV7-9 and TRBJ1-1; tentatively, D is TRBD1 (5 bases). V lost 1 base to trimming and J lost 7 bases, with 7 bases between them. CDR3 length: 12 amino acids. Germline CDR1 SEHNR, CDR2 FQNEAQ (reference sequence). The DNA for the CDR3 is TGTGCCAGCAGCTTAGAGGGACTTGAAGCTTTCTTT. The encoded protein is CASSLEGLEAFF.

The chain joins TRBV6-5 to TRBJ1-3, with 9 nucleotides matching TRBD1. Trimming at V came to 6 bases and at J to 4 bases, leaving 4 bases not matched to a gene. Germline V gene lookup returns CDR1 MNHEY and CDR2 SVGAGI. This CDR3 spans 14 amino acids. DNA for the CDR3: TGTGCCAGCAGGAGGGGACAGGGAGGAAACACCATATATTTT. It translates to CASRRGQGGNTIYF.

This sequence joins TRBV20-1 and TRBJ2-1; D tentatively reads TRBD1 or TRBD2 (5 bases each). The CDR3 length is 11 residues. CDR1 DFQATT and CDR2 SNEGSKA come from the germline V gene (reference sequence). V lost 7 bases to trimming and J lost 10 bases, with 14 bases between them. CDR3 in amino acids: CSVVPGPEQFF. The CDR3, as DNA: TGCAGTGTCGTTCCGGGGCCCGAGCAGTTCTTC.

The gene calls are TRBV5-1 and TRBJ1-2; no clear D gene. CDR1 and CDR2 from the germline V gene are SGHRS and YFSETQ. V lost 3 bases and J lost 8, with 20 bases in between. This CDR3 is built from 15 residues. The CDR3 region is CASSSQGMLLDGYTF. CDR3 sequence (DNA): TGCGCCAGCAGCTCGCAAGGGATGTTGTTAGACGGCTACACCTTC.

The chain employs TRBV5-4 and TRBJ2-7; 8 bases map to TRBD1. This CDR3 is 14 amino acids long. The V and J ends lost 0 bases and 2 bases, in that order; junction bases with no gene match: 1. Looked up from germline, CDR1 is SGHNT and CDR2 is YYREEE (reference sequence). CDR3 sequence: CASSLDRGTYEQYF. As DNA, the CDR3 is TGTGCCAGCAGCTTGGACAGGGGGACCTACGAGCAGTACTTC.

V is TRBV10-3 and J is TRBJ1-2; D is undetermined. CDR3 length: 13 amino acids. Germline V gene data show CDR1 as ENHRY and CDR2 as SYGVKD. The germline V and J ends were trimmed by 4 bases and 8 bases, with 14 bases remaining between them. CDR3 protein: CAISVTGLGGYTF. The CDR3 DNA reads TGTGCCATCAGTGTTACGGGCCTGGGAGGCTACACCTTC.

Of note for this clone: The junction departs from germline at one end; a sequencing error may be responsible. V is TRBV19 and J is TRBJ2-7, with D possibly being TRBD1 (6 bases). Germline CDR1 is LNHDA and CDR2 is SQIVND (reference sequence). The CDR3 has 15 amino acids. CDR3 region: CASSISGTRGTSLDF. The CDR3 coding sequence is TGTGCCAGTAGTATTTCAGGGACAAGGGGTACGAGTTTGGACTTC.

This rearrangement joins TRBV6-5 to TRBJ1-1; TRBD1 matches at 8 bases. This CDR3 is built from 14 residues. The V and J ends lost 6 bases and 0 bases, in that order; junction bases with no gene match: 3. Germline-derived CDR1 and CDR2 are MNHEY and SVGAGI. In DNA form, the CDR3 reads TGTGCCAGCAGGCGACAGGGGATGAACACTGAAGCTTTCTTT. Its protein product is CASRRQGMNTEAFF.

The chain combines TRBV19 with TRBJ1-1, with 8 bases aligning to TRBD1. The CDR3 covers 13 residues. Looked up from germline, CDR1 is LNHDA and CDR2 is SQIVND (reference sequence). V lost 5 bases, J lost 8 bases, and 7 bases stayed unmatched. The CDR3 DNA reads as TGTGCCAGTAGTTCCTGGACAGGGACCGAAGCTTTCTTT. Translation: CASSSWTGTEAFF. Full variable domain (rest looked up from reference TRBV19 and TRBJ1-1): DGGITQSPKYLFRKEGQNVTLSCEQNLNHDAMYWYRQDPGQGLRLIYYSQIVNDFQKGDIAEGYSVSREKKESFPLTVTSAQKNPTAFYLCASSSWTGTEAFFGQGTRLTVV.

J is TRBJ2-7 and V is TRBV3-1 (or the pseudogene TRBV3-2); weak D call: TRBD1 (6 bases). Germline lookup yields CDR1 LGHDT and CDR2 YNNKEL (reference sequence). CDR3 length: 15 amino acids. The germline V and J ends were trimmed by 1 base and 3 bases, with 13 bases remaining between them. The CDR3 reads CASSQVGARGYEQYF. Here the CDR3 DNA reads TGTGCCAGCAGCCAAGTGGGGGCCAGAGGCTACGAGCAGTACTTC.

The CDR3 coding sequence is TGTGCCAGCAGTGAAGCGCTTCAATTAGGAGAGACCCAGTACTTC. Protein sequence: CASSEALQLGETQYF. V usage is TRBV6-1 and J usage is TRBJ2-5, with D unresolved. The CDR3 has 15 amino acids. Trimming shortened V by 0 bases and J by 4 bases, and 12 bases separated the two germline ends. From germline, CDR1 is MNHNS and CDR2 SASEGT.

V gene TRBV18 combines with J gene TRBJ2-1, with 10 bases fitting TRBD1. Looked up from germline, CDR1 is KGHSH and CDR2 is LQKENI. This CDR3 is built from 13 residues. With V trimmed by 8 bases and J by 6 bases, 4 bases remained unmatched. The CDR3 here is CASRDRGGNEQFF. The CDR3 nucleotides are TGTGCCAGCCGGGACAGGGGCGGCAATGAGCAGTTCTTC.

J is TRBJ1-2 and V is TRBV9; D call uncertain. The CDR3 runs 12 residues. Germline V gives CDR1 SGDLS, CDR2 YYNGEE. V dropped 4 bases and J dropped 2 bases, with 6 bases sitting between them. CDR3 loop: CASSPGNYGYTF. The CDR3 nucleotides read TGTGCCAGCAGCCCCGGGAACTATGGCTACACCTTC. Variable domain in full (rest from reference TRBV9 and TRBJ1-2): DSGVTQTPKHLITATGQRVTLRCSPRSGDLSVYWYQQSLDQGLQFLIQYYNGEERAKGNILERFSAQQFPDLHSELNLSSLELGDSALYFCASSPGNYGYTFGSGTRLTVV.

This chain connects TRBV6-2 or TRBV6-3 to TRBJ2-2; the match to TRBD1 covers 7 bases. From germline, CDR1 is MNHEY and CDR2 SVGEGT. The junction had 8 bases not matched to a gene; V was cut back by 5 bases and J by 2 bases. The CDR3 extends over 16 amino acids. CDR3 protein: CASSRGTAFNTGELFF. The DNA of the CDR3 is TGTGCCAGCAGTAGGGGGACAGCCTTTAACACCGGGGAGCTGTTTTTT.

The gene calls are TRBV5-4 and TRBJ2-1; 8 positions match TRBD1. The CDR3 is 15 residues long. The germline V gene encodes CDR1 SGHNT and CDR2 YYREEE (reference sequence). J lost 5 bases, V lost 1 base, and 5 bases had no gene match. The CDR3 nucleotides are TGTGCCAGCAGCTTGTTTACAGGGGGTCACAATGAGCAGTTCTTC. It encodes CASSLFTGGHNEQFF.

This sequence joins TRBV7-8 and TRBJ1-2; TRBD1 matches at 9 bases. This CDR3 has 16 amino acids. Germline V lookup: CDR1 SGHVS, CDR2 FQNEAQ. J lost 2 bases, V lost 3 bases, and 7 bases had no gene match. The CDR3 region is CASSFRPGTGNYGYTF. CDR3 sequence (DNA): TGTGCCAGCAGCTTCCGCCCCGGGACAGGGAACTATGGCTACACCTTC.

The chain's CDR3 is CASSRPGVVYNEQFF. The CDR3 DNA reads TGTGCCAGCAGTCGGCCAGGGGTTGTCTACAATGAGCAGTTCTTC. The chain carries TRBV7-9 and TRBJ2-1; a weak D match, TRBD1 (6 bases). Between the trimmed V and J ends, which lost 6 bases and 3 bases, there was a span of 15 bases. The CDR3 covers 15 residues. The germline CDR1 and CDR2 sequences are SEHNR and FQNEAQ (reference sequence). The whole variable domain, filled in from reference TRBV7-9 and TRBJ2-1, reads DTGVSQNPRHKITKRGQNVTFRCDPISEHNRLYWYRQTLGQGPEFLTYFQNEAQLEKSRLLSDRFSAERPKGSFSTLEIQRTEQGDSAMYLCASSRPGVVYNEQFFGPGTRLTVL.

The V call is TRBV6-6, the J call TRBJ1-2, with 9 bases that match TRBD1. There are 17 residues in the CDR3. Germline CDR1 MNHNY, CDR2 SVGAGI (reference sequence). The junction had 15 bases not matched to a gene; V was cut back by 5 bases and J by 5 bases. The CDR3 nucleotides are TGTGCCAGCAGTCGTTACGGCTTGGGACAGGGAGGATATGGCTACACCTTC. This translates into CASSRYGLGQGGYGYTF.

The V and J genes are TRBV27 and TRBJ2-3, with D possibly TRBD2 on 5 matching bases. Looked up from germline, CDR1 is MNHEY and CDR2 is SMNVEV (reference sequence). Trimming removed 2 bases at V and 6 bases at J, with 9 bases between. This CDR3 has 13 residues. The CDR3 coding sequence is TGTGCCAGCAGTTTAAACCCGGGGGATACGCAGTATTTT. Its translation: CASSLNPGDTQYF.

This clone was picked up a small number of times. This chain joins TRBV2 and TRBJ1-1, with D hard to call. The CDR3 is 13 amino acids. V was cut by 2 bases and J by 4 bases, with 8 bases left in between. Per the germline V gene, CDR1 is SNHLY and CDR2 is FYNNEI. The CDR3 is CASSERGVTEAFF. The CDR3 region has the DNA TGTGCCAGCAGTGAACGTGGCGTCACTGAAGCTTTCTTT.

Notes on this clone: This may come from a read error, since a much larger clone is one base off. The chain employs TRBV3-1 (or the pseudogene TRBV3-2) and TRBJ2-7; no firm D call. Germline loops: CDR1 LGHDT, CDR2 YNNKEL (reference sequence). Trimming removed 5 bases at V and 2 bases at J, with 4 bases between. This CDR3 spans 11 amino acids. CDR3 DNA: TGTGCCAGCAGCTCGGCCTACGAGCAGTACTTC. It codes for CASSSAYEQYF.

The chain couples TRBV5-1 to TRBJ2-3, with 12 bases fitting TRBD2. The ends lost 0 bases at V and 6 bases at J; junction bases unmatched: 8. CDR1 and CDR2 (germline): SGHRS, YFSETQ. The CDR3 covers 17 residues. The CDR3 reads CASSLGTSGAHGDTQYF. The CDR3 coding sequence is TGCGCCAGCAGCTTGGGGACTAGCGGGGCCCACGGGGATACGCAGTATTTT.

The gene calls are TRBV7-2 and TRBJ1-1; no clear D gene. CDR1 and CDR2 (germline): SGHTA, FQGNSA. The CDR3 consists of 12 residues. The germline V and J ends were trimmed by 6 bases and 9 bases, with 14 bases remaining between them. This chain's CDR3 is CASSSREGKAFF. CDR3 DNA: TGTGCCAGCAGTTCTAGGGAGGGAAAAGCTTTCTTT.

The gene calls are TRBV7-9 and TRBJ2-2; 10 positions agree with TRBD1. Trimming removed 5 bases from V and 7 bases from J; junction bases left unmatched: 7. CDR3 length equals 15 residues. Germline CDR1 SEHNR, CDR2 FQNEAQ (reference sequence). The CDR3 spells CASSDRTGGRGELFF. The CDR3 DNA is TGTGCCAGCAGCGACCGGACAGGGGGGCGCGGGGAGCTGTTTTTT.

The V and J genes are TRBV7-9 and TRBJ2-3; weak D call: TRBD2 (7 bases). The V end was cut by 5 bases, the J end by 3 bases, with 18 bases between. CDR3 length: 16 amino acids. The germline gives CDR1 SEHNR, CDR2 FQNEAQ (reference sequence). As DNA, the CDR3 is TGTGCCAGCAGCGCCGTTAGGGGGGGGGCAACAGATACGCAGTATTTT. It is translated as CASSAVRGGATDTQYF.

This clone has a handful of counts. This sequence joins TRBV3-1 (or the pseudogene TRBV3-2) and TRBJ1-6, with D perhaps matching TRBD1 (5 bases). With 4 bases removed from V and 5 bases from J, the gap between germline ends came to 9 bases. CDR3 length: 14 residues. From germline, CDR1 is LGHDT and CDR2 YNNKEL (reference sequence). As DNA, the CDR3 is TGTGCCAGCAGCCCGGGACGGAATAATTCACCCCTCCACTTT. Amino acids: CASSPGRNNSPLHF.